Below, one TCR beta chain is given with its context. The data stem from a study of cytomegalovirus exposure and HLA in healthy donors. The CDR3 covers 16 residues. The V gene end was trimmed by 4 bases and the J gene end by 1 base; junction bases not matched to a gene: 6. Germline values: CDR1 SEHNR, CDR2 FQNEAQ (reference sequence). The study ran its PCR with 60 Vbeta and 13 Jbeta primers. Sequencing was performed with immunoSEQ multiplex PCR; in TCRdb, only in-frame clones are kept and a portion is missing. The sample carries about 130,000 clones, approximately 82% recorded once. Sequences were obtained from PBMCs. The chain is built from TRBV7-9 and TRBJ2-1, with 8 bases matching TRBD2. This TCR derives from a man between 18 and 35 years old in good health and CMV-seropositive. The CDR3 region has the DNA TGTGCCAGCAGCTCGCCCGCTAGCGGGTCCTACAATGAGCAGTTCTTC. It specifies CASSSPASGSYNEQFF.